One sample yielded the 3 T cell receptor beta chains listed below, sequenced in a study of regulatory and conventional T cells in RAG deficiency. Blood CD4+ CD25-low CD127-high conventional T cells supplied the genomic DNA template. The table came from immunoSEQ multiplex PCR; TCRdb's copy has only in-frame clones and leaves some out. This table has approximately 46,000 clones, approximately 90% appearing once. The same data also went into a second study, on regulatory T cells. That work adds: Amplification used 52 TRBV primers and 13 TRBJ primers.

Sequencing input: CD4+ effector T cells sorted from blood. The receptors were gathered from a human donor in good health.

The chain has TRBV7-9 and TRBJ1-6; D might be TRBD1 (5 bases). The CDR3 loop spans 18 amino acids. The V gene lost 5 bases and the J gene lost 3 bases, with 20 bases spanning the gap. The germline gives CDR1 SEHNR, CDR2 FQNEAQ (reference sequence). CDR3 region: CASSGGGGVSNYNSPLHF. CDR3 nucleotides: TGTGCCAGCAGCGGTGGGGGGGGAGTCAGCAACTATAATTCACCCCTCCACTTT.

This clone was seen only once. J is TRBJ1-5 and V is TRBV6-1; D is unclear. Trimming shortened V by 5 bases and J by 3 bases, and 11 bases separated the two germline ends. There are 14 residues in the CDR3. The V gene's germline CDR1 is MNHNS and CDR2 SASEGT. In DNA, the CDR3 is TGTGCCAGCAGTTCCTCCAGACCCAATCAGCCCCAGCATTTT. Residues: CASSSSRPNQPQHF.

The chain carries TRBV18 and TRBJ1-1; D might be TRBD1 (5 bases). The CDR3 length is 14 residues. Germline V gene data show CDR1 as KGHSH and CDR2 as LQKENI. V gave up 1 base and J gave up 8 bases, with 14 bases separating them. DNA for the CDR3: TGTGCCAGCTCACCACAATATACGGGGCTCGAAGCTTTCTTT. This codes for CASSPQYTGLEAFF.